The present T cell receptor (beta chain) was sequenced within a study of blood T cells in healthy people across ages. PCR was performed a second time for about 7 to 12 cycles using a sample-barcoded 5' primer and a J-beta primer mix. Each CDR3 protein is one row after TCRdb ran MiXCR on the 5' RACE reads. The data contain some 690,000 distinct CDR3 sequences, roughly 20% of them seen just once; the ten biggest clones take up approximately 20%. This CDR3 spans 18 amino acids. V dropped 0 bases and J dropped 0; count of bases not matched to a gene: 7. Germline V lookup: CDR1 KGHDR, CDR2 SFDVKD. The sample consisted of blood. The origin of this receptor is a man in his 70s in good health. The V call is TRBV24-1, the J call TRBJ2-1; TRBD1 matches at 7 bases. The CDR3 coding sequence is TGTGCCACCAGTGATTTGTTGTCGACAGGGAGCTCCTACAATGAGCAGTTCTTC. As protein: CATSDLLSTGSSYNEQFF.